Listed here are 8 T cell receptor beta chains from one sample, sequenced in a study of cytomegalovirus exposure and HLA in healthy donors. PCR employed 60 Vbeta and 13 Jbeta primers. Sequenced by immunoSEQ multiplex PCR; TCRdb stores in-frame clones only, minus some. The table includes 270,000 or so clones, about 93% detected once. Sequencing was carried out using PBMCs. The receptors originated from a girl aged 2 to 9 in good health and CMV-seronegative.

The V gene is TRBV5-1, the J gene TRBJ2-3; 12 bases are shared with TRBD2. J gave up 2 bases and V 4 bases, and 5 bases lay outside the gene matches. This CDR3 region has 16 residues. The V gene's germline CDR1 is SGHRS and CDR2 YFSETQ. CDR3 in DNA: TGCGCCAGCAGCCCACGGACTAGCGGGAACACAGATACGCAGTATTTT. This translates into CASSPRTSGNTDTQYF. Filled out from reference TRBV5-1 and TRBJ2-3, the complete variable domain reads KAGVTQTPRYLIKTRGQQVTLSCSPISGHRSVSWYQQTPGQGLQFLFEYFSETQRNKGNFPGRFSGRQFSNSRSEMNVSTLELGDSALYLCASSPRTSGNTDTQYFGPGTRLTVL.

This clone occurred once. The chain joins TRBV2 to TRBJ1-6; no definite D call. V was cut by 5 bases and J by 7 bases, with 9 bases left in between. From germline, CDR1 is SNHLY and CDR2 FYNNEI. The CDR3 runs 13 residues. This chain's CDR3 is CASSLNGNSPLHF. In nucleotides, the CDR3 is TGTGCCAGCAGTTTAAATGGCAATTCACCCCTCCACTTT.

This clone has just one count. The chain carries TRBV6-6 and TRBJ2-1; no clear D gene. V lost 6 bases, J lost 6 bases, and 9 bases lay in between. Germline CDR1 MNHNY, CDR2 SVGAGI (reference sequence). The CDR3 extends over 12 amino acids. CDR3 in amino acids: CASSSDSNEQFF. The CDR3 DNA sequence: TGTGCCAGCAGCTCTGACTCCAATGAGCAGTTCTTC.

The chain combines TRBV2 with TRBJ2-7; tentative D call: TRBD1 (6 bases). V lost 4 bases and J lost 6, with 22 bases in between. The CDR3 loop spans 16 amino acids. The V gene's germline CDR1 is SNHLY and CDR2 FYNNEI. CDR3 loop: CASSVLSAAGTFEQYF. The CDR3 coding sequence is TGTGCCAGCAGTGTCCTCTCTGCTGCCGGGACATTCGAGCAGTACTTC.

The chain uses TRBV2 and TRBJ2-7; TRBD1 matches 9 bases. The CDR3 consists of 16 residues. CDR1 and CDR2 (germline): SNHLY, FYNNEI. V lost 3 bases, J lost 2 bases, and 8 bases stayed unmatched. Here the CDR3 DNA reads TGTGCCAGCAGTGAGTCTGGGACAGGGCACCCCTACGAGCAGTACTTC. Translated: CASSESGTGHPYEQYF.

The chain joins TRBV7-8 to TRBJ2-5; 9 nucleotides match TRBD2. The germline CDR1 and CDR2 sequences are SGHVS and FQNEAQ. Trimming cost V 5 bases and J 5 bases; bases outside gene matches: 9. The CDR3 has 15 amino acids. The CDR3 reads CASSQRTSEGETQYF. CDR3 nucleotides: TGTGCCAGCAGCCAGCGGACTAGCGAGGGGGAGACCCAGTACTTC.

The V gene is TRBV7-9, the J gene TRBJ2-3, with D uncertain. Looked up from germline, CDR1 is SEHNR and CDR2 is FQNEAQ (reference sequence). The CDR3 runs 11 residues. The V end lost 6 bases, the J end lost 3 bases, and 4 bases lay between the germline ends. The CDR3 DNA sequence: TGTGCCAGCAGTCCTACAGATACGCAGTATTTT. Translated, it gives CASSPTDTQYF. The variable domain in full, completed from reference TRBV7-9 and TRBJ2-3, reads DTGVSQNPRHKITKRGQNVTFRCDPISEHNRLYWYRQTLGQGPEFLTYFQNEAQLEKSRLLSDRFSAERPKGSFSTLEIQRTEQGDSAMYLCASSPTDTQYFGPGTRLTVL.

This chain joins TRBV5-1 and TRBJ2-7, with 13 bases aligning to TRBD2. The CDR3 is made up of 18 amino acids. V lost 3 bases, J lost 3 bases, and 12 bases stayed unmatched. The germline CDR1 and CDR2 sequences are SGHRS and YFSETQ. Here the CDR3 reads CASSSRTSGSFGSYEQYF. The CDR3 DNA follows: TGCGCCAGCAGCTCACGGACTAGCGGGAGTTTCGGAAGCTACGAGCAGTACTTC.